This TCR beta chain was observed in a study of OX40 agonist ivuxolimab in advanced cancers. About the study: Ivuxolimab, an antibody acting as an agonist of OX40 (CD134), was used to treat patients.

Overall study results and limits: Among the lowest levels of clonal expansion were found in partial responders at 0.1-3.0 mg/kg. There were, on average, more expanded clones in CD8+ T cells than in CD4+.

Cycle 7 day 1, cycle 4 day 1, and baseline were the timepoints at which blood was sampled. Repertoires were generated with immunoSEQ multiplex PCR, while TCRdb's copy carries only in-frame clones and drops some. The repertoire includes around 65,000 clones, 70% to 90% of them detected once, and 4% to 5.5% sits in the top ten. This clone was picked up one time. Antigen unknown. The germline CDR1 and CDR2 sequences are SGHNT and YYREEE (reference sequence). This CDR3 is built from 15 residues. The V segment lost 4 bases and the J segment 5 bases; nucleotides outside the gene matches: 9. This material consisted of CD4+ or CD8+ T cells sorted from blood, taken in a trial of the OX40 agonist ivuxolimab. The chain joins TRBV5-4 to TRBJ1-2; 9 positions match TRBD1. The sequence derives from an adult with an advanced solid tumor such as melanoma, head and neck, liver or kidney cancer. CDR3 in amino acids: CASSPFRGQGYGYTF. CDR3 in DNA: TGTGCCAGCAGCCCCTTCCGGGGACAGGGATATGGCTACACCTTC.